These 21 T cell receptor beta chains were sequenced from one sample in a study of sequential checkpoint blockade in melanoma. Treatment noted: randomized to nivolumab then ipilimumab (arm A) or the reverse (arm B). Data came from immunoSEQ multiplex PCR; TCRdb stores just in-frame clones and leaves some out. The sample yields around 3,500 clones, about a fifth seen once. The sample was tumor tissue (inferred from file names), taken from a patient given nivolumab and ipilimumab in sequence. The receptor set was obtained from a human donor with melanoma.

This clone was detected once. The CDR3 sequence is CASSLDRGSGGYTF. The CDR3 bases are TGCGCCAGCAGCTTGGATAGGGGAAGTGGTGGCTACACCTTC. The rearrangement uses TRBV5-1 and TRBJ1-2; tentative D call: TRBD1 (5 bases). Trimming left V 0 bases short and J 7 bases short, with 13 bases between. CDR1 is SGHRS and CDR2 is YFSETQ in the germline V gene. CDR3 length equals 14 residues.

Relative to its sample, this clone is large. The CDR3 nucleotides are TGTGCCTGGAACCGGGGAGATGGGAGCAATCAGCCCCAGCATTTT. Translating it yields CAWNRGDGSNQPQHF. The chain combines TRBV30 with TRBJ1-5; no clear D gene. The CDR3 spans 15 residues. Deletions cut 4 bases from V and 1 base from J, with 14 bases between. From germline, CDR1 is GTSNPN and CDR2 SVGIG (reference sequence). Looking up the rest from reference TRBV30 and TRBJ1-5 gives the full variable domain: SQTIHQWPATLVQPVGSPLSLECTVEGTSNPNLYWYRQAAGRGLQLLFYSVGIGQISSEVPQNLSASRPQDRQFILSSKKLLLSDSGFYLCAWNRGDGSNQPQHFGDGTRLSIL.

J is TRBJ1-1 and V is TRBV6-8; possible D gene TRBD1, 6 bases. Germline V gene data show CDR1 as MNHGY and CDR2 as SAAAGT. Trimming took 5 bases from V and 7 from J, leaving 14 bases between them. The CDR3 is made up of 13 amino acids. DNA of the CDR3: TGTGCCAGCAGTCCCCAGGGGATCCTTGAAGCTTTCTTT. Translation: CASSPQGILEAFF.

This clone has more than one count but fewer than ten. The rearrangement links TRBV6-8 to TRBJ1-1; D gene ambiguous. Germline-derived CDR1 and CDR2 are MNHGY and SAAAGT. V gave up 1 base and J gave up 1 base, with 7 bases separating them. This CDR3 is 14 amino acids long. CDR3 DNA sequence: TGTGCCAGCAGTTACTTCGCCTGGAACACTGAAGCTTTCTTT. As protein: CASSYFAWNTEAFF.

V and J are TRBV12-5 and TRBJ1-2, with 8 bases identical to TRBD1. The CDR3 sequence is 15 residues long. From germline, CDR1 is LGHNT and CDR2 FRNRAP. V lost 4 bases to trimming and J lost 0 bases; unmatched junction nucleotides: 4. DNA of the CDR3: TGTGCTAGTGGTTACACAGGGGGAACTAACTATGGCTACACCTTC. Protein sequence: CASGYTGGTNYGYTF.

In this sample, this clone turned up once. The chain links TRBV19 to TRBJ1-2, with D possibly TRBD1 on 5 matching bases. CDR1 is LNHDA and CDR2 is SQIVND in the germline V gene (reference sequence). The CDR3 is made up of 13 amino acids. The V end was cut by 5 bases, the J end by 4 bases, with 11 bases between. The CDR3 is CASSLGPIYGYTF. CDR3 DNA sequence: TGTGCCAGTAGTCTGGGACCGATCTATGGCTACACCTTC.

The V call is TRBV6-8, the J call TRBJ2-5; D gene uncertain. CDR1 is MNHGY and CDR2 is SAAAGT in the germline V gene. The CDR3 extends over 13 amino acids. V gave up 5 bases and J gave up 0 bases, with 7 bases separating them. The CDR3, as DNA: TGTGCCAGCAGTCCTGGATACCAAGAGACCCAGTACTTC. This translates into CASSPGYQETQYF.

J is TRBJ2-3 and V is TRBV30; 10 nucleotides line up with TRBD2. The CDR3 covers 15 residues. CDR1 is GTSNPN and CDR2 is SVGIG in the germline V gene (reference sequence). V shed 1 base, J shed 7 bases, and the junction held 8 bases outside the gene matches. CDR3 region: CAWSGAGGPGHTQYF. DNA of the CDR3: TGTGCCTGGAGTGGAGCGGGGGGGCCCGGGCATACGCAGTATTTT.

Ten or more counts support this clone. Germline is not matched at one junction end, which may reflect a read error. The genes are TRBV23-1 and TRBJ2-5; D ambiguous. TRBV23-1 is an ORF; its function is uncertain. The CDR3 length is 13 residues. The CDR3 nucleotides read TGCGCCAGCAATCAAGTCGGTCAAGAGACCCAGTACTTC. It translates to CASNQVGQETQYF.

The V gene is TRBV7-1, the J gene TRBJ2-1; tentatively, D is TRBD2 (5 bases). TRBV7-1 is labeled an ORF, and its function is uncertain. Trimming shortened V by 4 bases and J by 8 bases, and 12 bases separated the two germline ends. This CDR3 region has 13 residues. CDR3 coding DNA: TGTGCCAGCAGCTTACCTAGCCTGGATGAGCAGTTCTTC. Translated: CASSLPSLDEQFF.

This clone was counted only a few times. This CDR3 reads CAWSQTGDQPQHF. The CDR3 coding sequence is TGTGCCTGGAGTCAAACAGGGGACCAGCCCCAGCATTTT. This chain joins TRBV30 and TRBJ1-5; 7 nucleotides align to TRBD1. The V gene end was trimmed by 2 bases and the J gene end by 7 bases; junction bases not matched to a gene: 5. The germline V gene has CDR1 GTSNPN and CDR2 SVGIG (reference sequence). This CDR3 has 13 amino acids.

This clone was picked up a small number of times. This chain joins TRBV19 and TRBJ2-1, with 7 bases lining up with TRBD1. The V gene end was trimmed by 6 bases and the J gene end by 2 bases; junction bases not matched to a gene: 7. The length of the CDR3 is 15 residues. Germline values: CDR1 LNHDA, CDR2 SQIVND (reference sequence). The CDR3 sequence is CASSETGITYNEQFF. CDR3 DNA sequence: TGTGCCAGTAGCGAGACAGGGATCACCTACAATGAGCAGTTCTTC.

This clone was detected only a few times. This chain connects TRBV6-8 to TRBJ2-1; 8 bases match TRBD2. Looked up from germline, CDR1 is MNHGY and CDR2 is SAAAGT. This CDR3 is built from 14 residues. The V gene end was trimmed by 6 bases and the J gene end by 6 bases; junction bases not matched to a gene: 7. CDR3 loop: CASRYPGTSNEQFF. The DNA of the CDR3 is TGTGCCAGCAGGTACCCCGGGACTAGCAATGAGCAGTTCTTC.

This clone is termed medium-sized. The chain carries TRBV11-3 and TRBJ1-1; D is possibly TRBD1 (5 bases). V was trimmed by 5 bases and J by 0 bases, leaving 13 bases between them. In germline, CDR1 is SGHNT, CDR2 YENEEA. The CDR3 covers 15 residues. Here the CDR3 DNA reads TGTGCCAGCAGCGTCTCGGGACCGTTGAACACTGAAGCTTTCTTT. This translates into CASSVSGPLNTEAFF.

By proportion, this clone is medium-sized. The genes are TRBV11-3 and TRBJ1-4; the match to TRBD1 covers 9 bases. Per the germline V gene, CDR1 is SGHNT and CDR2 is YENEEA. This CDR3 spans 15 amino acids. V gave up 6 bases and J gave up 3 bases; unmatched junction bases: 5. Written as DNA, the CDR3 is TGTGCCAGCAGGGAACAGGGGGCAGCTAATGAAAAACTGTTTTTT. Its translation is CASREQGAANEKLFF. Looking up the rest from reference TRBV11-3 and TRBJ1-4 gives the full variable domain: EAGVVQSPRYKIIEKKQPVAFWCNPISGHNTLYWYLQNLGQGPELLIRYENEEAVDDSQLPKDRFSAERLKGVDSTLKIQPAELGDSAVYLCASREQGAANEKLFFGSGTQLSVL.

The V call is TRBV9, the J call TRBJ2-7; D not resolved. The length of the CDR3 is 13 residues. V gave up 5 bases and J gave up 2 bases, with 11 bases separating them. The V gene's germline CDR1 is SGDLS and CDR2 YYNGEE. The CDR3 loop reads CASSADLPYEQYF. The DNA for the CDR3 is TGTGCCAGCAGTGCTGACTTACCCTACGAGCAGTACTTC. The complete variable domain, with remaining parts taken from reference TRBV9 and TRBJ2-7, reads DSGVTQTPKHLITATGQRVTLRCSPRSGDLSVYWYQQSLDQGLQFLIQYYNGEERAKGNILERFSAQQFPDLHSELNLSSLELGDSALYFCASSADLPYEQYFGPGTRLTVT.

The CDR3 loop is CASRQGASAIYEQYF. The CDR3 bases are TGTGCCAGCCGGCAGGGGGCATCTGCGATCTACGAGCAGTACTTC. V gene TRBV6-8 combines with J gene TRBJ2-7; 8 nucleotides agree with TRBD1. This CDR3 is built from 15 residues. The ends lost 8 bases at V and 3 bases at J; junction bases unmatched: 12. Germline assignment: CDR1 MNHGY and CDR2 SAAAGT.

Only a few counts were recorded for this clone. The genes are TRBV6-8 and TRBJ1-6; D possibly corresponds to TRBD1 (5 bases). This CDR3 is 15 amino acids long. V lost 8 bases, J lost 2 bases, and 13 bases lay in between. Germline V gene sequence: CDR1 MNHGY, CDR2 SAAAGT. CDR3 nucleotide sequence: TGTGCCAGCTCCCTTGGGGGTACCTATAATTCACCCCTCCACTTT. Protein: CASSLGGTYNSPLHF.

The chain joins TRBV30 to TRBJ1-5; 7 bases are shared with TRBD1. The CDR3 runs 15 residues. V lost 0 bases and J lost 7; bases outside the gene matches: 9. Per the germline V gene, CDR1 is GTSNPN and CDR2 is SVGIG (reference sequence). In DNA, the CDR3 is TGTGCCTGGAGTGTCCCGGGAGGGGGCAGCCAGCCCCAGCATTTT. It is translated as CAWSVPGGGSQPQHF.

The chain has TRBV19 and TRBJ1-5; 8 bases fit TRBD1. V gave up 0 bases and J gave up 5 bases; unmatched junction bases: 3. The CDR3 is made up of 15 amino acids. Germline CDR1 and CDR2: LNHDA and SQIVND (reference sequence). The CDR3 DNA sequence: TGTGCCAGTAGTATAGAAGGACAGGGTTATCAGCCCCAGCATTTT. Protein sequence: CASSIEGQGYQPQHF. The full variable domain, rest sourced from reference TRBV19 and TRBJ1-5, is DGGITQSPKYLFRKEGQNVTLSCEQNLNHDAMYWYRQDPGQGLRLIYYSQIVNDFQKGDIAEGYSVSREKKESFPLTVTSAQKNPTAFYLCASSIEGQGYQPQHFGDGTRLSIL.

The J gene is TRBJ2-3, the V gene TRBV11-3, with unresolved D. Per germline, CDR1 SGHNT and CDR2 YENEEA. CDR3 length: 16 amino acids. Trimming pared 6 bases from V and 4 bases from J, leaving 20 bases between. As DNA, the CDR3 is TGTGCCAGCAGGCCTAACCGACTGTCTCGGGCAGATACGCAGTATTTT. It translates to CASRPNRLSRADTQYF.